Presented here are 9 T cell receptor beta chains from one specimen sequenced in a study of blood T cell repertoires in COVID-19. Sequenced by immunoSEQ multiplex PCR; TCRdb stores in-frame clones only, minus some. The sample has around 55,000 clones, approximately 91% seen once; the top ten hold 8.5%. The sequenced sample was peripheral blood. The receptors here all came from a man aged 55 to 70 with active COVID-19.

The chain is built from TRBV30 and TRBJ2-6, with D maybe TRBD1 (5 bases). V was clipped by 2 bases and J by 3 bases, with 14 bases between them. CDR1 and CDR2 from the germline V gene are GTSNPN and SVGIG (reference sequence). There are 16 residues in the CDR3. The CDR3 DNA sequence: TGTGCCTGGAGTTGGGCAGGGTCTTATGGGGCCAACGTCCTGACTTTC. Translation gives CAWSWAGSYGANVLTF.

The rearrangement uses TRBV18 and TRBJ1-2; D perhaps matches TRBD1 (6 bases). The CDR3 runs 16 residues. Germline-derived CDR1 and CDR2 are KGHSH and LQKENI. The ends were cut back, 2 bases at V and 8 bases at J, with 21 bases in the middle. The CDR3 coding sequence is TGTGCCAGCTCACCATATGTTTTGGAGACAGGCAGGGGCTACACCTTC. It specifies CASSPYVLETGRGYTF.

The CDR3, as DNA: TGCGCCAGCAGCTTGGACGACAGGGACACTGAAGCTTTCTTT. Protein sequence: CASSLDDRDTEAFF. The rearrangement links TRBV5-1 to TRBJ1-1; 7 bases are a match to TRBD1. CDR3 length: 14 amino acids. The germline gives CDR1 SGHRS, CDR2 YFSETQ. J gave up 3 bases and V 0 bases, and 2 bases lay outside the gene matches.

This chain links TRBV12-3 or TRBV12-4 with TRBJ1-1, with a weak D call TRBD1 (5 bases). Trimming cost V 0 bases and J 11 bases, with 13 bases left between them. The CDR3 has 13 amino acids. The CDR3 nucleotides are TGTGCCAGCAGTTTAGCGACAGCGGGGACGGCTTTCTTT. Protein: CASSLATAGTAFF.

This chain connects TRBV5-4 to TRBJ2-1, with 8 bases identical to TRBD2. V shed 5 bases and J 8 bases; nucleotides not matched to a gene: 12. Germline V CDR1 and CDR2: SGHNT, YYREEE (reference sequence). This CDR3 is 15 amino acids long. Written as DNA, the CDR3 is TGTGCCAGCAGTTTCTACGGGAGGGCCCTGGATGAGCAGTTCTTC. The encoded protein is CASSFYGRALDEQFF.

CDR3 amino acids: CATSDSGPGKIHEQFF. In DNA, the CDR3 is TGTGCCACCAGTGATTCGGGCCCAGGGAAGATCCATGAGCAGTTCTTC. V gene TRBV24-1 combines with J gene TRBJ2-1; possibly TRBD1 for D (5 bases). The length of the CDR3 is 16 residues. Per the germline V gene, CDR1 is KGHDR and CDR2 is SFDVKD. V shed 2 bases and J shed 8 bases, with 18 bases lying between them.

The V and J genes are TRBV5-1 and TRBJ2-3; TRBD2 might be the D (6 bases). The V gene's germline CDR1 is SGHRS and CDR2 YFSETQ. Trimming removed 3 bases at V and 1 base at J, with 15 bases between. There are 16 residues in the CDR3. Here the CDR3 DNA reads TGCGCCAGCAGCTGGGAGAGGAGGGTACGCACAGATACGCAGTATTTT. Protein product: CASSWERRVRTDTQYF.

This chain links TRBV2 with TRBJ1-5, with a tentative D call TRBD1 (5 bases). CDR3 length equals 14 residues. The V end lost 3 bases, the J end lost 6 bases, and 12 bases lay between the germline ends. The germline V gene has CDR1 SNHLY and CDR2 FYNNEI. This CDR3 is CASSEGRESQPQHF. Written as DNA, the CDR3 is TGTGCCAGCAGTGAGGGCAGGGAAAGTCAGCCCCAGCATTTT.

This clone appeared once. The V and J genes are TRBV7-3 and TRBJ2-2; perhaps TRBD2 as D (7 bases). This CDR3 has 15 amino acids. CDR1 and CDR2 (germline): SGHTA, FQGTGA. V shed 2 bases and J shed 4 bases, with 11 bases lying between them. Here the CDR3 reads CASSLRGAGTGELFF. The CDR3 region has the DNA TGTGCCAGCAGCTTACGGGGGGCCGGCACCGGGGAGCTGTTTTTT.